This T cell receptor (beta chain) comes out of a study of blood T cell repertoires in COVID-19. In the study overall: Donors in the United States, Italy and Spain gave samples during acute or convalescent COVID-19.

In the authors' methods: Nucleated cell number was recorded as an estimate derived from reference gene primer amplification. Data came from immunoSEQ multiplex PCR; TCRdb stores just in-frame clones and leaves some out. V, J and clone size derive from that table, while D and trimming were established from the DNA sequence. The sample lists approximately 200,000 clones, 84% seen once, with about 7.8% in the top ten. Patients in Seattle were enrolled during active infection, then followed longitudinally. The material sequenced was peripheral blood. This TCR was recovered from a woman aged 80 or older with COVID-19, enrolled during active disease.

CDR3 loop: CASSVDRVLQTARGYTF. The DNA of the CDR3 is TGTGCCAGCAGCGTCGACAGGGTCTTACAGACCGCCAGGGGCTACACCTTC. The chain links TRBV7-9 to TRBJ1-2, with 7 bases that match TRBD1. CDR1 and CDR2 from the germline V gene are SEHNR and FQNEAQ (reference sequence). There are 17 residues in the CDR3. The V gene end was trimmed by 5 bases and the J gene end by 8 bases; junction bases not matched to a gene: 20.